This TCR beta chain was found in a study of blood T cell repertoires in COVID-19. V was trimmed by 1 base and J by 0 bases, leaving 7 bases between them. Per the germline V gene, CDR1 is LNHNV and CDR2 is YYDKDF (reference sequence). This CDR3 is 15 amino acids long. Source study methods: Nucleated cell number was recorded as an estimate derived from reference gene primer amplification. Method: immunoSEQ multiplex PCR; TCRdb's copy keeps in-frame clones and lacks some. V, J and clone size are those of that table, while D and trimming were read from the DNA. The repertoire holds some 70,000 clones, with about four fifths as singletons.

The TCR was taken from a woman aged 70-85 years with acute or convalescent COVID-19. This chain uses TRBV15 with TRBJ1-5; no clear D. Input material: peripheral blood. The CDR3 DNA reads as TGTGCCACCAGCAGAGCAGGTACTAGCAATCAGCCCCAGCATTTT. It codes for CATSRAGTSNQPQHF.